One sample yielded the 22 T cell receptor beta chains listed below, sequenced in a study of blood T cells in healthy people across ages (dated by TCRdb to between 2014 and 2016). Receptor amplification or capture employed 5' RACE. The run used an Illumina HiSeq 2500. A second PCR of roughly 7 to 11 cycles was performed with a sample-barcoded 5' primer and a J-beta primer mix. The public reads were run again by TCRdb, first through fastp at Q25 and then through MiXCR, and only productive beta chains were kept. Each entry is one CDR3 protein sequence, shown with its most common DNA and genes. The table for this sample lists about 640,000 distinct CDR3 sequences; approximately 40% of them were counted only once. The ten largest clones add up to 30% of the sample. Sequencing was done on a sample of blood. Receptor source: a man older than 75 in good health.

This clonotype was counted between two and nine times. This chain uses TRBV9 with TRBJ2-3; D ambiguous. Between the trimmed V and J ends, which lost 4 bases and 5 bases, there was a span of 11 bases. Germline lookup yields CDR1 SGDLS and CDR2 YYNGEE. The CDR3 runs 13 residues. For the CDR3, the DNA is TGTGCCAGCAGCCCGTTGGGTGGAGATACGCAGTATTTT. Its protein is CASSPLGGDTQYF.

This clonotype has more than one count but fewer than ten. The CDR3 DNA follows: TGTGCCAGCAGGGGACAGGGGGCGAGCGGGAGAGGGAATGAGCAGTTCTTC. Translated, it gives CASRGQGASGRGNEQFF. This chain joins TRBV12-3 or TRBV12-4 and TRBJ2-1, with TRBD1 identical over 12 bases. V shed 6 bases and J 7 bases; nucleotides not matched to a gene: 13. The CDR3 contains 17 residues.

This clonotype was counted between two and nine times. This rearrangement joins TRBV18 to TRBJ2-7; maybe TRBD2 (5 bases). The CDR3 contains 15 residues. Trimming removed 5 bases at V and 3 bases at J, with 17 bases between. Germline V lookup: CDR1 KGHSH, CDR2 LQKENI. The CDR3 nucleotides are TGTGCCAGCTCAACGCTAAGCGGCAGCTACTACGAGCAGTACTTC. Translating it yields CASSTLSGSYYEQYF.

This clonotype has a count of ten or more. The chain is built from TRBV4-3 and TRBJ2-3; 10 bases map to TRBD2. Germline CDR1 reads LGHNA; CDR2 reads YSLEER. The CDR3 extends over 16 amino acids. Unmatched junction bases numbered 7, after V lost 0 bases and J lost 7 bases. Here the CDR3 reads CASSQDRSGGANTQYF. The CDR3 region has the DNA TGCGCCAGCAGCCAAGATAGAAGCGGGGGGGCAAATACGCAGTATTTT.

V is TRBV5-1 and J is TRBJ2-5; 8 nucleotides line up with TRBD1. Germline CDR1 reads SGHRS; CDR2 reads YFSETQ. The CDR3 runs to 15 residues. Trimming removed 4 bases from V and 2 bases from J; junction bases left unmatched: 7. This CDR3 reads CASSPDRVVQETQYF. The DNA of the CDR3 is TGCGCCAGCAGCCCGGACAGGGTCGTACAAGAGACCCAGTACTTC.

The rearrangement links TRBV29-1 to TRBJ2-7, with D unresolved. The ends were cut back, 4 bases at V and 2 bases at J, with 6 bases in the middle. Germline lookup yields CDR1 SQVTM and CDR2 ANQGSEA. The CDR3 length is 11 residues. CDR3 residues: CSVVGTYEQYF. CDR3 bases: TGCAGCGTTGTGGGGACCTACGAGCAGTACTTC.

V usage is TRBV9 and J usage is TRBJ2-7; perhaps D is TRBD1 or TRBD2 (6 bases each). Trimming took 2 bases from V and 0 from J, leaving 9 bases between them. The CDR3 has 14 residues. Germline assignment: CDR1 SGDLS and CDR2 YYNGEE. CDR3 DNA sequence: TGTGCCAGCAGCGTGCGGGACATCTCCTACGAGCAGTACTTC. Translation gives CASSVRDISYEQYF. Together with reference TRBV9 and TRBJ2-7, the CDR3 gives the full variable domain: DSGVTQTPKHLITATGQRVTLRCSPRSGDLSVYWYQQSLDQGLQFLIQYYNGEERAKGNILERFSAQQFPDLHSELNLSSLELGDSALYFCASSVRDISYEQYFGPGTRLTVT.

This clonotype occurred a few times. This chain connects TRBV7-9 to TRBJ2-1; D may be TRBD1 (6 bases). Trimming removed 2 bases from V and 7 bases from J, with 12 bases in between. The CDR3 length is 14 residues. Germline values: CDR1 SEHNR, CDR2 FQNEAQ (reference sequence). The CDR3 region is CASSLLGTKNEQFF. The CDR3 bases are TGTGCCAGCAGCTTATTAGGGACAAAAAATGAGCAGTTCTTC.

This clonotype showed up just a few times. This sequence joins TRBV4-3 and TRBJ2-5; D is unresolved. CDR1 and CDR2 from the germline V gene are LGHNA and YSLEER. The CDR3 runs 14 residues. V lost 1 base, J lost 11 bases, and 17 bases lay in between. DNA of the CDR3: TGCGCCAGCAGCCAAGTGATGACGAGTTTTGAGCAGTACTTC. This translates into CASSQVMTSFEQYF.

The gene calls are TRBV3-1 and TRBJ2-7; D is undetermined. The V end lost 1 base, the J end lost 0 bases, and 7 bases lay between the germline ends. Germline values: CDR1 LGHDT, CDR2 YNNKEL (reference sequence). This CDR3 region has 14 residues. The CDR3 reads CASSQGHSSYEQYF. CDR3 sequence (DNA): TGTGCCAGCAGCCAAGGGCACAGCTCCTACGAGCAGTACTTC.

This clonotype has a handful of counts. The V call is TRBV7-2, the J call TRBJ2-7; 7 nucleotides align to TRBD1. The ends lost 5 bases at V and 5 bases at J; junction bases unmatched: 9. There are 14 residues in the CDR3. CDR1 is SGHTA and CDR2 is FQGNSA in the germline V gene. CDR3 protein: CASSTLTGANEQYF. CDR3 sequence (DNA): TGTGCCAGCAGCACACTAACAGGGGCAAACGAGCAGTACTTC.

This clonotype was detected only once. A much more abundant neighbour one base away suggests this may be a read error. The chain carries TRBV29-1 and TRBJ2-4, with 7 bases matching TRBD2. The better agreement between TRBJ2-7 and the DNA end casts doubt on the J call. Germline V gene lookup returns CDR1 SQVTM and CDR2 ANQGSEA. This CDR3 contains 14 residues. CDR3 coding DNA: TGCAGCGTTGTCGTTCGGGGGGAAACCTACGAGCAGTACTTC. Amino acids: CSVVVRGETYEQYF.

The V and J genes are TRBV11-2 and TRBJ2-7; D possibly corresponds to TRBD2 (6 bases). V dropped 5 bases and J dropped 0 bases, with 14 bases sitting between them. The CDR3 length is 15 residues. The germline V gene has CDR1 SGHAT and CDR2 FQNNGV. CDR3 in amino acids: CASSTSGVSSYEQYF. CDR3 DNA: TGTGCCAGCAGCACCTCGGGAGTTAGCTCCTACGAGCAGTACTTC.

This clonotype was recorded at least ten times. A much more abundant neighbour one base away suggests this may be a read error. This chain connects TRBV6-5 to TRBJ2-7, with D unclear. Germline CDR1 reads MNHEY; CDR2 reads SVGAGI. V lost 5 bases to trimming and J lost 0 bases, with 11 bases between them. The CDR3 has 14 residues. CDR3 region: CASSAYTSSYEQYF. As DNA, the CDR3 is TGTGCCAGCAGTGCCTACACGAGCTCCTACGAGCAGTACTTC.

The rearrangement joins TRBV10-3 to TRBJ2-3, with 11 bases fitting TRBD2. V lost 8 bases to trimming and J lost 0 bases; unmatched junction nucleotides: 1. Looked up from germline, CDR1 is ENHRY and CDR2 is SYGVKD. The CDR3 runs 14 residues. CDR3 protein: CAIGTSGSTDTQYF. The CDR3 DNA is TGTGCCATCGGGACTAGCGGTAGCACAGATACGCAGTATTTT.

This clonotype has a handful of counts. The V call is TRBV7-9, the J call TRBJ2-7, with a tentative D call TRBD1 (5 bases). With 1 base removed from V and 6 bases from J, the gap between germline ends came to 7 bases. The CDR3 loop spans 12 amino acids. In germline, CDR1 is SEHNR, CDR2 FQNEAQ (reference sequence). The CDR3 region has the DNA TGTGCCAGCAGCTTAGTAAGGGGCGAGCAGTACTTC. This sequence encodes CASSLVRGEQYF. Full variable domain (outside the CDR3, taken from reference TRBV7-9 and TRBJ2-7): DTGVSQNPRHKITKRGQNVTFRCDPISEHNRLYWYRQTLGQGPEFLTYFQNEAQLEKSRLLSDRFSAERPKGSFSTLEIQRTEQGDSAMYLCASSLVRGEQYFGPGTRLTVT.

This clonotype showed up just a few times. V gene TRBV7-9 combines with J gene TRBJ2-5; weak D call: TRBD2 (5 bases). The CDR3 is 13 amino acids. The germline V and J ends were trimmed by 1 base and 11 bases, with 14 bases remaining between them. CDR1 is SEHNR, CDR2 FQNEAQ, per germline (reference sequence). Here the CDR3 DNA reads TGTGCCAGCAGCTTAGAGTCACCTGGGGAGCAGTACTTC. As protein: CASSLESPGEQYF.

This clonotype was picked up a small number of times. The V gene is TRBV7-9, the J gene TRBJ2-3, with 8 bases lining up with TRBD1. Germline CDR1 reads SEHNR; CDR2 reads FQNEAQ (reference sequence). Unmatched junction bases numbered 4, after V lost 7 bases and J lost 1 base. The CDR3 totals 14 residues. In nucleotides, the CDR3 is TGTGCCAGCACAACAGGGGGTGGCACAGATACGCAGTATTTT. This encodes CASTTGGGTDTQYF.

The chain combines TRBV6-5 with TRBJ2-1; D is possibly TRBD1 (5 bases). Germline lookup yields CDR1 MNHEY and CDR2 SVGAGI. Trimming cost V 6 bases and J 5 bases, with 8 bases left between them. The CDR3 totals 12 residues. The chain's CDR3 is CASRGLNNEQFF. DNA for the CDR3: TGTGCCAGCAGGGGGCTTAACAATGAGCAGTTCTTC.

This clonotype was recorded a few times. This chain connects TRBV28 to TRBJ2-3; 8 bases match TRBD1. Germline CDR1 MDHEN, CDR2 SYDVKM. Trimming at V came to 2 bases and at J to 14 bases, leaving 6 bases not matched to a gene. This CDR3 comprises 12 residues. The DNA of the CDR3 is TGTGCCAGCAGTTTACGGAACAGGGGGTGGTATTTT. Amino acids: CASSLRNRGWYF.

The chain uses TRBV24-1 and TRBJ2-3, with TRBD2 matching 15 bases. This CDR3 has 18 residues. With V trimmed by 3 bases and J by 0 bases, 3 bases remained unmatched. Germline V gene sequence: CDR1 KGHDR, CDR2 SFDVKD. CDR3 in DNA: TGTGCCACCAGTGATCGGACTAGCGGGAGGGTTAGCACAGATACGCAGTATTTT. Translation: CATSDRTSGRVSTDTQYF.

The V gene is TRBV29-1, the J gene TRBJ2-5, with TRBD2 matching 7 bases. Germline V gene sequence: CDR1 SQVTM, CDR2 ANQGSEA. The V and J ends lost 4 bases and 5 bases, in that order; junction bases with no gene match: 4. The CDR3 loop spans 12 amino acids. As DNA, the CDR3 is TGCAGCGTTGCTTTACTAGCGGAGACCCAGTACTTC. Amino acids: CSVALLAETQYF.